This T cell receptor (beta chain) was recorded in a study of beta chain features in type 1 diabetes. The CDR3 is made up of 15 amino acids. With 2 bases removed from V and 3 bases from J, the gap between germline ends came to 11 bases. Germline V CDR1 and CDR2: KGHSH, LQKENI. This clone was recorded at least ten times. Expressed TCRB transcripts were sequenced after all isolated RNA was converted to cDNA. Using immunoSEQ multiplex PCR, the repertoire was profiled, and TCRdb retains in-frame clones only, with some absent. Of 150,000 to 180,000 clones in the sample, about 8.1% are singletons; the top ten hold 0.55% to 0.75%.

Sequencing was done on a sample of central memory CD4+ T cells from blood. The receptor comes from a man aged 18 to 30 in good health. The V gene is TRBV18, the J gene TRBJ1-5, with no clear D. CDR3 sequence: CASSPGGGDNQPQHF. In nucleotides, the CDR3 is TGTGCCAGCTCACCAGGCGGCGGTGACAATCAGCCCCAGCATTTT.